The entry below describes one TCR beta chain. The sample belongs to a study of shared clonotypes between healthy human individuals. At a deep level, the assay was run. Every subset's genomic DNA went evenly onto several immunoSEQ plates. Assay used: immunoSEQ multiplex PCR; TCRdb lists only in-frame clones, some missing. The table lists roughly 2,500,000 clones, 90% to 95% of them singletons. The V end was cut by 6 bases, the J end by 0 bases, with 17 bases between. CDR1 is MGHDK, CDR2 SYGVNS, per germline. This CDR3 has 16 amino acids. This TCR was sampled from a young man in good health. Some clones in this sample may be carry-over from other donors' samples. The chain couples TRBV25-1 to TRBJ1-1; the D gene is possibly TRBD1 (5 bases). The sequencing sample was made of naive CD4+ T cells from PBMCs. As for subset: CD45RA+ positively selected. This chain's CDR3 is CASRRDQGFMNTEAFF. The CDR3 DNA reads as TGTGCCAGCAGGAGGGACCAGGGTTTCATGAACACTGAAGCTTTCTTT.